This TCR beta chain is from a study of T-cell reconstitution after alpha-beta-depleted transplantation in children. Preparation of the TCRbeta library was carried out with unique molecular identifiers. TCRdb passed the PCR reads through MiXCR, listing each CDR3 protein once. In the table there are fewer than 700,000 distinct CDR3 sequences, over 10% of which are singletons. Germline CDR1 is MDHEN and CDR2 is SYDVKM. The CDR3 consists of 17 residues. V shed 7 bases, J shed 4 bases, and the junction held 17 bases outside the gene matches. The receptor was derived from a male patient under 18 who had a stem cell transplant for acute myeloid leukemia, so the T cells may come from the graft donor. Source: PBMCs, mostly from graft donor cells, taken 360 days after TCRalphabeta/CD19-depleted stem cell transplant. This chain joins TRBV28 and TRBJ2-3; 7 nucleotides agree with TRBD2. The CDR3 protein is CASTPGDWEGDSDTQYF. CDR3 nucleotide sequence: TGTGCCAGCACCCCTGGGGACTGGGAGGGAGACTCAGATACGCAGTATTTT. The complete variable domain, with remaining parts taken from reference TRBV28 and TRBJ2-3, reads DVKVTQSSRYLVKRTGEKVFLECVQDMDHENMFWYRQDPGLGLRLIYFSYDVKMKEKGDIPEGYSVSREKKERFSLILESASTNQTSMYLCASTPGDWEGDSDTQYFGPGTRLTVL.